Listed below are T cell receptor beta chains from one sample, sequenced in a study of CD8 T cells in ankylosing spondylitis. MiXCR, applied by TCRdb to the 5' RACE reads, yields one record per CDR3 protein. The sample lists about 130,000 distinct CDR3 sequences, 7% occurring once. The sample was blood, either unsorted or a sorted T cell fraction (not recorded which). These receptors were taken from a male donor with ankylosing spondylitis or in good health (not recorded which). Each CDR3 is given with its conserved first and last residue. A D gene is named only where the DNA matches it firmly. Only some rows state a clone size, as once, few, many or a class for expanded clones.

>TRBJ1-4|many|TRBV5-6|TRBD1
TGTGCCAGCAGCTTTGGACAGGGTTTGGAAAAACTGTTTTTT
CASSFGQGLEKLFF
>TRBJ2-5|many|TRBV7-2|-
TGTGCCAGCAGCAACCCGGACTTATGGAACTTC
CASSNPDLWNF
>TRBJ2-1|many|TRBV29-1|TRBD2
TGCAGCGTTAGCGGGAGGGCCTACAATGAGCAGTTCTTC
CSVSGRAYNEQFF
>TRBJ1-1|many|TRBV11-2|-
TGTGCCAGCAGCTTAGCCCAACAGGTTGGGGACACTGAAGCTTTCTTT
CASSLAQQVGDTEAFF
>TRBJ2-1|many|TRBV20-1|TRBD2
TGCAGTGCTAGAGATTGGGTCGGACTAGCGGGAGGCGATGAGCAGTTCTTC
CSARDWVGLAGGDEQFF
>TRBJ2-7|many|TRBV5-1|TRBD1
TGCGCCAGCAGCTTGCCCCCGGGACAGGAAGACTACGAGCAGTACTTC
CASSLPPGQEDYEQYF
>TRBJ1-1|many|TRBV5-1|-
TGTGCCAGCAGCTTAGAGGTAAACACTGAAGCTTTCTTT
CASSLEVNTEAFF
>TRBJ2-3|many|TRBV20-1|TRBD1
TGCAGTGCTAGGCCAGGGGGTAACACAGATACGCAGTATTTT
CSARPGGNTDTQYF
>TRBJ2-5|many|TRBV5-6|-
TGTGCCAGCAGCTTGTCGTGGAGCGGCTTACAAGAGACCCAGTACTTC
CASSLSWSGLQETQYF
>TRBJ2-3|many|TRBV7-9|-
TGTGCCAGCAGCGAACAGGGATCGGTCACAGATACGCAGTATTTT
CASSEQGSVTDTQYF
>TRBJ2-2|many|TRBV5-6|-
TGTGCCAGCAGCCCCGTCGGGGAGGTGAAGACCGGGGAGCTGTTTTTT
CASSPVGEVKTGELFF
>TRBJ2-1|many|TRBV5-1|-
TGCGCCAGCAGCTTTGAGGGGGGACACTCCTACAATGAGCAGTTCTTC
CASSFEGGHSYNEQFF
>TRBJ2-7|many|TRBV20-1|-
TGCAGTGCTACGACCCTAGGGGCGACATACGAGCAGTACTTC
CSATTLGATYEQYF
>TRBJ2-7|many|TRBV20-1|TRBD1
TGCAGTGCTCATGGACAGGGGGTTCGGTACGAGCAGTACTTC
CSAHGQGVRYEQYF
>TRBJ2-7|many|TRBV5-1|-
TGCGCCAGCAGTCCCCGGACAGAGAACTACGAGCAGTACTTC
CASSPRTENYEQYF
>TRBJ2-7|many|TRBV6-4|-
TGTGCCAGCAGTGACTCGAGTAGAATCGAAAGTCTGGGCTCCTACGAGCAGTACTTC
CASSDSSRIESLGSYEQYF
>TRBJ2-2|-|TRBV19|-
TGTGCCGGGAGTAAATCGAACACCGGGGAGCTGTTTTTT
CAGSKSNTGELFF
>TRBJ2-1|many|TRBV10-3|-
TGTGCCATCAGTGGGGTCCTTACGAACGCCAATGAGCAGTTCTTC
CAISGVLTNANEQFF
>TRBJ1-1|many|TRBV19|TRBD1
TGTGCCAGTAGCCCAAAGGGACCTGACAGGGGCTGGATGGACACTGAAGCTTTCTTT
CASSPKGPDRGWMDTEAFF
>TRBJ2-5|many|TRBV5-1|-
TGCGCCAGCAGCTTGTCCCAAGAGACCCAGTACTTC
CASSLSQETQYF
>TRBJ2-2|many|TRBV5-1|-
TGCGCCAGCAGCTTGGAGGTCACCGGGGAGCTGTTTTTT
CASSLEVTGELFF
>TRBJ1-4|many|TRBV7-2|-
TGTGCCAGCAGCTTAACGGGGTCAACTAATGAAAAACTGTTTTTT
CASSLTGSTNEKLFF
>TRBJ1-2|many|TRBV12-3/TRBV12-4|-
TGTGCCAGCAGTTTGGGACCTGGCGGGCACTATGGCTACACCTTC
CASSLGPGGHYGYTF
>TRBJ2-7|many|TRBV12-3/TRBV12-4|TRBD1
TGTGCCAGCAGTTTAGGTGGGACAGAGTCTACCTACGAGCAGTACTTC
CASSLGGTESTYEQYF
>TRBJ1-2|many|TRBV7-9|TRBD1
TGTGCCAGCAGCGCGGACAGGGGACTTACCTATGGCTACACCTTC
CASSADRGLTYGYTF
>TRBJ1-2|many|TRBV6-1|-
TGTGCCAGGATACAGACGCGGGCATGGGGCTACACCTTC
CARIQTRAWGYTF
>TRBJ1-1|many|TRBV18|-
TGTGCCAGCTCACCTGCTGGGAGGGGGACTGAAGCTTTCTTT
CASSPAGRGTEAFF
>TRBJ1-5|-|TRBV3-1|-
TGTGCCAGCAGCCAGGAGGTCCATTGGCCCCAGCATTTT
CASSQEVHWPQHF
>TRBJ1-3|many|TRBV11-2|TRBD1
TGTGCCAGCAGCCGTTTACAGGGGAACGGAAACACCATATATTTT
CASSRLQGNGNTIYF
>TRBJ1-1|many|TRBV7-9|-
TGTGCCAGCAGGGCGGAACTTGGGGACGCTGAAGCTTTCTTT
CASRAELGDAEAFF
>TRBJ2-7|-|TRBV12-3/TRBV12-4|TRBD2
TGTGCCTGCAGTTTAGTTTGGGGGGCCTTAGCGGGAGGCTTCTACGAGCAGTACTTC
CACSLVWGALAGGFYEQYF
>TRBJ1-4|few|TRBV5-1|TRBD1
TGCGCCAGCAGCTCAGGGGGCCAGAATGAAAAACTGTTTTTT
CASSSGGQNEKLFF
>TRBJ2-1|few|TRBV30|-
TGTGCTTGGGGGGGCTCACGCAATGAGCAGTTCTTC
CAWGGSRNEQFF
>TRBJ2-1|many|TRBV3-1|-
TGTGCCAGCAGCTACTCAAGGGGCCAATACAATGAGCAGTTCTTC
CASSYSRGQYNEQFF
>TRBJ2-1|many|TRBV7-8|TRBD2
TGTGCCAGCAGCGATCTAGCGGACCCCCTCAATGAGCAGTTCTTC
CASSDLADPLNEQFF
>TRBJ2-7|-|TRBV29-1|TRBD1
TGCAGCGTTGTGGACAGGGGGCAGGGGGAGCAGTACTTC
CSVVDRGQGEQYF
>TRBJ1-2|many|TRBV6-5|-
TGTGCCAGCAGTTACCGCTCCCCGACAGATGGCTACACCTTC
CASSYRSPTDGYTF
>TRBJ2-7|many|TRBV7-2|TRBD2
TGTGCCAGCAGCTCTAGCGGGAGCGCCTACGAGCAGTACTTC
CASSSSGSAYEQYF
>TRBJ2-5|many|TRBV5-1|-
TGCGCCAGCAGCTGGGCTGGCGGGGTTGTTCGACAGACCCAGTACTTC
CASSWAGGVVRQTQYF
>TRBJ2-1|many|TRBV7-9|TRBD2
TGTGCCAGCAGCCCGGGCGCTAGCGGGAGGAGCGATGAGCAGTTCTTC
CASSPGASGRSDEQFF
>TRBJ2-5|many|TRBV10-3|-
TGTGCCATCAGTGGGCAGGCCGTGGGGACCGCAGAAGAGACCCAGTACTTC
CAISGQAVGTAEETQYF
>TRBJ2-1|many|TRBV20-1|TRBD2
TGCAGTGCAACCCAGAGCGGGAGTACGTACAATGAGCAGTTCTTC
CSATQSGSTYNEQFF
>TRBJ2-7|many|TRBV29-1|-
TGCAGCGCCGCTGATACGCTAGGTGGGGAGCAGTACTTC
CSAADTLGGEQYF
>TRBJ1-1|few|TRBV20-1|TRBD1
TGCTGTGCTAGAGGGACAGGGTTCTGGGGTGTGAACACTGAAGCTTTCTTT
CCARGTGFWGVNTEAFF
>TRBJ2-5|many|TRBV12-3/TRBV12-4|TRBD1
TGTGCCAGCAGTGGACAGGGTCTGCAAGAGACCCAGTACTTC
CASSGQGLQETQYF
>TRBJ2-3|many|TRBV7-8|-
TGTGCCAGCAGCTTAGCTGGGGCGGGACGCACAGATACGCAGTATTTT
CASSLAGAGRTDTQYF
>TRBJ2-1|many|TRBV10-3|-
TGTGCCATCAGTGTGGAGGGTTGGTCGCCGAATGAGCAGTTCTTC
CAISVEGWSPNEQFF
>TRBJ2-2|many|TRBV10-1|TRBD1
TGCGCCAGCAGTGAGGTCGCAGGGGGCCGGACCGGGGAGCTGTTTTTT
CASSEVAGGRTGELFF
>TRBJ2-1|many|TRBV29-1|-
TGCAGCGTTGAAGGGGTACTTTCCAATGAGCAGTTCTTC
CSVEGVLSNEQFF
>TRBJ1-1|many|TRBV5-1|-
TGCGCCAGCAGAATACATCAACCGAACACTGAAGCTTTCTTT
CASRIHQPNTEAFF
>TRBJ2-7|many|TRBV20-1|TRBD1
TGCAGTGCTGTTCGTCAGGGGGTGGACGAGCAGTACTTC
CSAVRQGVDEQYF
>TRBJ2-5|many|TRBV5-1|TRBD2
TGCGCCAGCAGCTCTAGCGGGGGGATTCAAGAGACCCAGTACTTC
CASSSSGGIQETQYF
>TRBJ2-7|many|TRBV9|-
TGTGCCAGCAGCGTAGCTACAGGAACCTACGAGCAGTACTTC
CASSVATGTYEQYF